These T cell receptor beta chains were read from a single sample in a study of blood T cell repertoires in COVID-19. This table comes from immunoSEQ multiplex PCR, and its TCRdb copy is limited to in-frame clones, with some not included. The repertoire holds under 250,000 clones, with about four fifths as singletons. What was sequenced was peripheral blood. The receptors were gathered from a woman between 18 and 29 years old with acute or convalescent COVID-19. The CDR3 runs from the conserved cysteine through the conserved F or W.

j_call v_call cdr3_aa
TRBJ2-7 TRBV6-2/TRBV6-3 CASSRDTLYEQYF
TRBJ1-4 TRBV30 CAWLHRGWGEKLFF
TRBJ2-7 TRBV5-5 CASEYRDRNYEQYF
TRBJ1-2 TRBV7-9 CAVPIRETGYTF
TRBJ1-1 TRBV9 CASSSHSKGINTEAFF
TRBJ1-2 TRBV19 CASSFTLGDRPYGYTF
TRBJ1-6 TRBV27 CASGQGGSSPLHF
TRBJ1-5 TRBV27 CASSLVGQGNQPQHF
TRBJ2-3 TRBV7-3 CASSLKHTDTQYF
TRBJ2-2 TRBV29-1 CSVGMTGTGELFF
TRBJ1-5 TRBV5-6 CASSLYGGPSQPQHF
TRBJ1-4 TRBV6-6 CASSAGTDNEKLFF
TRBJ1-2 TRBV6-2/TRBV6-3 CASSHTGEGYTF
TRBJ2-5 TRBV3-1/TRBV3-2 CASSLEGGGQDRETQYF
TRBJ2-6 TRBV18 CASSPRPADSGANVLTF
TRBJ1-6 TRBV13 CASSLVTTGGSPLHF
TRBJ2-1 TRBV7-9 CASSLAAGGTTYNEQFF
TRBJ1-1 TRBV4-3 CASSLLLWTGGAGVGTEAFF
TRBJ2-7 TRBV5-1 CASSPDSYEQYF
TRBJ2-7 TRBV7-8 CASSLATPASGTLSEQYF
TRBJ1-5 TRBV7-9 CASSPGGNQPQHF
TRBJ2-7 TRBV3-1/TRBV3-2 CASSRGGDSSYEQYF
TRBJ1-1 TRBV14 CASSSYRGLRTEAFF
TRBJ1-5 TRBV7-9 CASSFYLASIGNQPQHF
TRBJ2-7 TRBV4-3 CASSQEVSSYEQYF
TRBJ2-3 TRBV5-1 CASTEGLAGTGTDTQYF
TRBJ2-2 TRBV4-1 CASSPGVNTGELFF
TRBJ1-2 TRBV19 CASSIRGQISGYTF
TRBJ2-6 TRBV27 CASSPNRGLGANVLTF
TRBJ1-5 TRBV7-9 CASSLTGMDQPQHF
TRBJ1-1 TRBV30 CAWSPGTKGNTEAFF
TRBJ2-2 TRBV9 CASSAPYRGNTGELFF
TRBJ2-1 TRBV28 CATTTSYNEQFF
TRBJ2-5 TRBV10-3 CAISGTSGSQETQYF
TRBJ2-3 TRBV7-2 CASSSSGAQYF
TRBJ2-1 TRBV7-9 CASSLAGLAGGDEQFF
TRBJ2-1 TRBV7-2 CASSTIAGEAYNEQFF
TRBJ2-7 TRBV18 CASSPLAAGRDEQYF
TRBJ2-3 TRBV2 CATNPGTDTQYF
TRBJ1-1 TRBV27 CASSISRGSTEAFF